This T cell receptor (beta chain) comes out of a study of beta chain features in type 1 diabetes. The whole isolated RNA underwent reverse transcription, so sequencing captured expressed TCRB transcripts. The method was immunoSEQ multiplex PCR; TCRdb's version includes in-frame clones alone and lacks a portion of them. The table lists about 900,000 clones, roughly a sixth of them singletons. The germline V gene encodes CDR1 LNHNV and CDR2 YYDKDF (reference sequence). CDR3 length: 12 residues. V was pared by 4 bases and J by 3 bases, with 6 bases between. This chain links TRBV15 with TRBJ1-2; D gene ambiguous. Sequences were obtained from naive CD4+ T cells from blood. The sequence came from a woman under 30 in good health. The chain's CDR3 is CATSKPYYGYTF. DNA of the CDR3: TGTGCCACCAGCAAACCATACTATGGCTACACCTTC.